One and the same sample provided the 21 T cell receptor beta chains below, sequenced in a study of blood T cell repertoires in COVID-19. Assay used: immunoSEQ multiplex PCR; TCRdb lists only in-frame clones, some missing. The sample holds 160,000 or so clones, 75% to 90% seen once. Sequences were obtained from peripheral blood. The receptors originated from a woman between 70 and 85 years old with acute or convalescent COVID-19.

This rearrangement joins TRBV6-1 to TRBJ1-4; 8 bases fit TRBD1. V trimming: 4 bases; J trimming: 5 bases; junction bases outside the gene matches: 12. CDR1 is MNHNS, CDR2 SASEGT, per germline. This CDR3 is 17 amino acids long. DNA of the CDR3: TGTGCCAGCAGTGGTCGGACAGGGACGGTGGGAAATGAAAAACTGTTTTTT. This sequence encodes CASSGRTGTVGNEKLFF.

The CDR3 DNA follows: TGTGCCATCAGTGAGTTGGCAGGGCAAGCCACCTTC. Translating gives CAISELAGQATF. The chain is built from TRBV10-3 and TRBJ1-2, with D possibly being TRBD1 (5 bases). The ends were cut back, 1 base at V and 13 bases at J, with 13 bases in the middle. Germline CDR1 and CDR2: ENHRY and SYGVKD. This CDR3 contains 12 residues.

This chain links TRBV9 with TRBJ1-6; the D gene is possibly TRBD1 (6 bases). The germline CDR1 and CDR2 sequences are SGDLS and YYNGEE. This CDR3 spans 17 amino acids. The V end was cut by 2 bases, the J end by 0 bases, with 12 bases between. The CDR3 DNA sequence: TGTGCCAGCAGCGTCAATAGGGGGAGCTCCTATAATTCACCCCTCCACTTT. Amino acids: CASSVNRGSSYNSPLHF.

The chain links TRBV6-5 to TRBJ2-7, with TRBD1 identical over 9 bases. The CDR3 length is 14 residues. CDR1 and CDR2 from the germline V gene are MNHEY and SVGAGI. V dropped 10 bases and J dropped 3; count of bases not matched to a gene: 10. The CDR3 nucleotides read TGTGCCACACTGGGACAGGGAAGGGTCTACGAGCAGTACTTC. Translated: CATLGQGRVYEQYF.

The chain links TRBV7-2 to TRBJ2-3, with 8 bases matching TRBD2. Germline assignment: CDR1 SGHTA and CDR2 FQGNSA. Trimming at V came to 0 bases and at J to 5 bases, leaving 10 bases not matched to a gene. The CDR3 is made up of 17 amino acids. The CDR3 loop is CASSLAVRGGSRDTQYF. The CDR3 nucleotides are TGTGCCAGCAGCTTAGCAGTCCGCGGGGGGTCGCGAGATACGCAGTATTTT.

This clone was seen just once. The chain is built from TRBV3-1 (or the pseudogene TRBV3-2) and TRBJ1-1; D unclear. Between the trimmed V and J ends, which lost 2 bases and 8 bases, there was a span of 12 bases. Germline assignment: CDR1 LGHDT and CDR2 YNNKEL (reference sequence). The CDR3 consists of 13 residues. CDR3 coding DNA: TGTGCCAGCAGCCAATCGTTGCAGGCGGAAGCTTTCTTT. Protein product: CASSQSLQAEAFF.

V usage is TRBV5-1 and J usage is TRBJ2-3; 9 bases are shared with TRBD2. The germline gives CDR1 SGHRS, CDR2 YFSETQ. The CDR3 totals 15 residues. The V gene end was trimmed by 1 base and the J gene end by 0 bases; junction bases not matched to a gene: 0. The CDR3 DNA follows: TGCGCCAGCAGCTTGACTAGCGGGAGCACAGATACGCAGTATTTT. Encoded protein: CASSLTSGSTDTQYF.

A word on this clone: Other DNA sequences within the sample encode an identical CDR3. The chain has TRBV18 and TRBJ1-1; D unclear. The V end was cut by 3 bases, the J end by 3 bases, with 8 bases between. The CDR3 is 13 residues long. Germline-derived CDR1 and CDR2 are KGHSH and LQKENI. The CDR3 bases are TGTGCCAGCTCACCGTACCGGGACACTGAAGCTTTCTTT. Translation gives CASSPYRDTEAFF.

The gene calls are TRBV5-1 and TRBJ2-7; a possible D gene is TRBD2 (6 bases). The CDR3 is 17 amino acids. V was pared by 5 bases and J by 5 bases, with 26 bases between. CDR1 and CDR2 (germline): SGHRS, YFSETQ. In DNA, the CDR3 is TGCGCCAGCAGTCTCTTACTGACGGGGGATGGTCCAAACGAGCAGTACTTC. Its translation: CASSLLLTGDGPNEQYF.

In this sample, this clone turned up a few times. This rearrangement joins TRBV11-2 to TRBJ1-1, with D maybe TRBD1 (5 bases). CDR1 and CDR2 (germline): SGHAT, FQNNGV. The CDR3 is 15 residues long. The V gene lost 4 bases and the J gene lost 4 bases, with 16 bases spanning the gap. CDR3 protein: CASSSYTGPTTEAFF. The CDR3 DNA follows: TGTGCCAGCAGCTCTTATACAGGCCCGACCACTGAAGCTTTCTTT. The complete variable domain, with remaining parts taken from reference TRBV11-2 and TRBJ1-1, reads EAGVAQSPRYKIIEKRQSVAFWCNPISGHATLYWYQQILGQGPKLLIQFQNNGVVDDSQLPKDRFSAERLKGVDSTLKIQPAKLEDSAVYLCASSSYTGPTTEAFFGQGTRLTVV.

The chain couples TRBV12-3 or TRBV12-4 to TRBJ2-7, with D tentatively TRBD1 (6 bases). The CDR3 spans 13 residues. Trimming pared 6 bases from V and 2 bases from J, leaving 11 bases between. CDR3 residues: CASRLTGTYEQYF. DNA of the CDR3: TGTGCCAGCAGACTCACAGGGACCTACGAGCAGTACTTC.

The rearrangement uses TRBV6-1 and TRBJ2-4; TRBD2 is a possible D gene (5 bases). V was cut by 4 bases and J by 0 bases, with 13 bases left in between. Germline V gene sequence: CDR1 MNHNS, CDR2 SASEGT. This CDR3 is 16 amino acids long. CDR3 residues: CASSGKSGLAKNIQYF. The CDR3 bases are TGTGCCAGCAGTGGCAAAAGCGGCCTAGCCAAAAACATTCAGTACTTC.

This sequence joins TRBV18 and TRBJ2-1, with 9 bases identical to TRBD2. This CDR3 is 16 amino acids long. V was clipped by 1 base and J by 9 bases; unmatched bases: 10. Germline V gene sequence: CDR1 KGHSH, CDR2 LQKENI. The CDR3 DNA reads as TGTGCCAGCTCACCACTTAGCGGGGGCCCCTCGGTTGAGCAGTTCTTC. Translated, it gives CASSPLSGGPSVEQFF.

The chain employs TRBV28 and TRBJ1-6, with 10 bases that match TRBD1. Germline V gives CDR1 MDHEN, CDR2 SYDVKM. The CDR3 has 16 amino acids. With 2 bases clipped from V and 10 bases from J, the junction kept 8 bases outside the gene matches. CDR3 sequence: CASSLPPTGGESPLHF. CDR3 nucleotide sequence: TGTGCCAGCAGTTTACCGCCGACAGGGGGCGAATCACCCCTCCACTTT.

The V gene is TRBV6-5, the J gene TRBJ1-6; D is unresolved. The germline CDR1 and CDR2 sequences are MNHEY and SVGAGI. The CDR3 is made up of 15 amino acids. The ends were cut back, 4 bases at V and 3 bases at J, with 10 bases in the middle. The CDR3 here is CASSSRGVYNSPLHF. The DNA of the CDR3 is TGTGCCAGCAGTTCGCGGGGAGTCTATAATTCACCCCTCCACTTT.

This clone occurred once. The rearrangement links TRBV7-6 to TRBJ2-7; 8 bases are shared with TRBD1. V gave up 5 bases and J gave up 5 bases; unmatched junction bases: 11. CDR3 length: 15 residues. The germline V gene has CDR1 SGHVS and CDR2 FNYEAQ. The CDR3 is CASSRTGGPADEQYF. CDR3 nucleotide sequence: TGTGCCAGCAGCCGTACAGGGGGTCCCGCGGACGAGCAGTACTTC. The variable domain in full, with the rest retrieved from reference TRBV7-6 and TRBJ2-7, is GAGVSQSPRYKVTKRGQDVALRCDPISGHVSLYWYRQALGQGPEFLTYFNYEAQQDKSGLPNDRFSAERPEGSISTLTIQRTEQRDSAMYRCASSRTGGPADEQYFGPGTRLTVT.

This rearrangement joins TRBV24-1 to TRBJ1-5; 11 nucleotides line up with TRBD1. The germline gives CDR1 KGHDR, CDR2 SFDVKD. V trimming: 0 bases; J trimming: 5 bases; junction bases outside the gene matches: 11. The CDR3 runs 19 residues. CDR3 in DNA: TGTGCCACCAGTGATTTGCCCCCGGGACAGGGGGTTCGTTATCAGCCCCAGCATTTT. The encoded protein is CATSDLPPGQGVRYQPQHF.

The chain joins TRBV7-2 to TRBJ2-5, with 7 bases identical to TRBD1. The CDR3 is made up of 13 amino acids. CDR1 and CDR2 (germline): SGHTA, FQGNSA. V shed 3 bases, J shed 4 bases, and the junction held 2 bases outside the gene matches. The DNA for the CDR3 is TGTGCCAGCAGCTTTTACAGGGGAGAGACCCAGTACTTC. Translated: CASSFYRGETQYF. Supplemented by reference TRBV7-2 and TRBJ2-5, the full variable domain reads GAGVSQSPSNKVTEKGKDVELRCDPISGHTALYWYRQSLGQGLEFLIYFQGNSAPDKSGLPSDRFSAERTGGSVSTLTIQRTQQEDSAVYLCASSFYRGETQYFGPGTRLLVL.

This clone was detected once. This chain uses TRBV6-5 with TRBJ1-5; no definite D call. V lost 0 bases and J 5 bases, leaving 8 bases between the germline ends. This CDR3 has 14 residues. Looked up from germline, CDR1 is MNHEY and CDR2 is SVGAGI. This CDR3 reads CASSYSMSYQPQHF. In DNA form, the CDR3 reads TGTGCCAGCAGTTACTCAATGAGTTATCAGCCCCAGCATTTT.

The V gene is TRBV5-1, the J gene TRBJ2-3, with 16 bases aligning to TRBD2. V gave up 4 bases and J gave up 3 bases; unmatched junction bases: 5. Germline-derived CDR1 and CDR2 are SGHRS and YFSETQ. The CDR3 covers 17 residues. The CDR3 DNA follows: TGCGCCAGCAGCCCGAGGGGACTAGCGGGAGGGACAGATACGCAGTATTTT. Translated, it gives CASSPRGLAGGTDTQYF.

The rearrangement joins TRBV27 to TRBJ2-7, with D tentatively TRBD1 (6 bases). Germline assignment: CDR1 MNHEY and CDR2 SMNVEV (reference sequence). The V and J ends lost 5 bases and 3 bases respectively, with 11 bases between them. The CDR3 runs 13 residues. For the CDR3, the DNA is TGTGCCAGCAGTATCAGGGGTGACTACGAGCAGTACTTC. It specifies CASSIRGDYEQYF.